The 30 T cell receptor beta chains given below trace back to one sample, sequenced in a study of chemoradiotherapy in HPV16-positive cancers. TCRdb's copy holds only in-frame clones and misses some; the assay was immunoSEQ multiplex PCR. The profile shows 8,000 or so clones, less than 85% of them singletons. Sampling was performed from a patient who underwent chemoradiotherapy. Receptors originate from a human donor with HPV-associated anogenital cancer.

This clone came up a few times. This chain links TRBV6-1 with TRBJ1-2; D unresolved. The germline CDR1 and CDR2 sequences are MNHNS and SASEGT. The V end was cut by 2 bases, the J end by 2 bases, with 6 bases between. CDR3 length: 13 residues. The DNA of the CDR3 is TGTGCCAGCAGTGAAAAGGGAAACTATGGCTACACCTTC. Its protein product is CASSEKGNYGYTF.

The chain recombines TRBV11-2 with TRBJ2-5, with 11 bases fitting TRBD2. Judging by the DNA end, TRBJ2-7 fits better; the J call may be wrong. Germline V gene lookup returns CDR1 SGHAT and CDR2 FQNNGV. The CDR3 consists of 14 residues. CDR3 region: CASSFSGGAFEQYF. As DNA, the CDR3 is TGTGCCAGCAGCTTTAGCGGGGGGGCCTTCGAGCAGTACTTC.

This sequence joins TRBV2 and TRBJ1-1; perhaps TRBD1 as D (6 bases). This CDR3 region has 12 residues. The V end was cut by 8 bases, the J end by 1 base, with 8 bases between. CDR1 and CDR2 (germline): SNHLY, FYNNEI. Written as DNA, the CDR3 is TGTGCCAGCGCAGGGGAGAACACTGAAGCTTTCTTT. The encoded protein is CASAGENTEAFF.

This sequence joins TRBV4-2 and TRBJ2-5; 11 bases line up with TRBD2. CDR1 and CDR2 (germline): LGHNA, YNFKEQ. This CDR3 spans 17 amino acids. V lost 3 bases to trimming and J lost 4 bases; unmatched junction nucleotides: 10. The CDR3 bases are TGTGCCAGCAGCCAGAATATAGCGGGGGGGGCGGGAGAGACCCAGTACTTC. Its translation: CASSQNIAGGAGETQYF.

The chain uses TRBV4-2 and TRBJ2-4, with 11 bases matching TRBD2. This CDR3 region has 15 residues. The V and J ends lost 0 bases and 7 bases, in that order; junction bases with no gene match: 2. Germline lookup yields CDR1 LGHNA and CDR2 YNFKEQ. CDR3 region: CASSQELAGVNIQYF. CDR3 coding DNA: TGTGCCAGCAGCCAAGAACTAGCGGGGGTTAACATTCAGTACTTC.

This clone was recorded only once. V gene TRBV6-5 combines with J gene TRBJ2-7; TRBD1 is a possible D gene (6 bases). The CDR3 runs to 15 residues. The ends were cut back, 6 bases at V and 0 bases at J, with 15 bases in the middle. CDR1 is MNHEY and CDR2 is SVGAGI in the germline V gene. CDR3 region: CASSRRTGSSYEQYF. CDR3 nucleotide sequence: TGTGCCAGCAGCCGCCGAACAGGGAGCTCCTACGAGCAGTACTTC.

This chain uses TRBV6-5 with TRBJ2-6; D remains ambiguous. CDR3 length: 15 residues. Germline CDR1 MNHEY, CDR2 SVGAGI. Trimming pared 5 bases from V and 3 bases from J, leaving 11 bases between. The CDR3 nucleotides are TGTGCCAGCAGTAGTGGTGCCTATGGGGCCAACGTCCTGACTTTC. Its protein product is CASSSGAYGANVLTF.

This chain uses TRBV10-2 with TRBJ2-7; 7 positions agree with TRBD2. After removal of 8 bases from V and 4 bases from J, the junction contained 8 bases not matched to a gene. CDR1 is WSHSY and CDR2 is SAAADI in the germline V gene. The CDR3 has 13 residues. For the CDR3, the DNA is TGCGCCAGCTTACGGGACTATCCTTACGAGCAGTACTTC. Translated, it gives CASLRDYPYEQYF.

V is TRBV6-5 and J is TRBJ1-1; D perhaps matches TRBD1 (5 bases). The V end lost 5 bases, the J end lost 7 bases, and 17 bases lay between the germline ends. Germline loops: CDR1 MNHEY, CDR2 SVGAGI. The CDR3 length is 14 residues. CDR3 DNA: TGTGCCAGCAGTAAATATATCCGGCAGGGTGAAGCTTTCTTT. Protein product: CASSKYIRQGEAFF.

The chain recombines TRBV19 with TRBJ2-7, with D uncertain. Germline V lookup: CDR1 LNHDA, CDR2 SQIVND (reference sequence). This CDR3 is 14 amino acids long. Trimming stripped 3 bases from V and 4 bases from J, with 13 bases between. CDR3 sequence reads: CASSILPGRYEQYF. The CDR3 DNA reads TGTGCCAGTAGTATTTTGCCAGGCCGGTACGAGCAGTACTTC.

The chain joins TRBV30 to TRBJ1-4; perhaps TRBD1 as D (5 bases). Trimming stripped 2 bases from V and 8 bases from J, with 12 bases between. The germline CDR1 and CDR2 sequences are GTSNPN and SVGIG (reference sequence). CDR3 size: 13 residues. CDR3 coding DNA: TGTGCCTGGAGTTTGGGGGGTTGGGAAAAACTGTTTTTT. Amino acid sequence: CAWSLGGWEKLFF.

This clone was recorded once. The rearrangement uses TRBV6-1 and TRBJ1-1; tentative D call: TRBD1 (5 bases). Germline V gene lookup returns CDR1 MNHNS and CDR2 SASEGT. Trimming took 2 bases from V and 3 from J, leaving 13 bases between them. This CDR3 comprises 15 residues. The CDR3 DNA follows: TGTGCCAGCAGTGAAAGTATCGGAGGGGACACTGAAGCTTTCTTT. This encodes CASSESIGGDTEAFF.

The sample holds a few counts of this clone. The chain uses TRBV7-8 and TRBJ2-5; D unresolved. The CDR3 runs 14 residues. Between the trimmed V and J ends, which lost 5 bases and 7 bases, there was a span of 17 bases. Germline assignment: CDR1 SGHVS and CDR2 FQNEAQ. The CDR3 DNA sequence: TGTGCCAGCAGCCTAGGGATCCAACTCGGGACCCAGTACTTC. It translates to CASSLGIQLGTQYF.

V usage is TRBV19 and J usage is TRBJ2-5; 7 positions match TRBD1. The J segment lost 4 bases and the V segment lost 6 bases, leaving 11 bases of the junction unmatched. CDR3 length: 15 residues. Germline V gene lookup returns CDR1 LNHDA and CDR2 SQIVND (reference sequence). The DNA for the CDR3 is TGTGCCAGTAGACAGGGATCTTCAGGGGGAGAGACCCAGTACTTC. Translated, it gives CASRQGSSGGETQYF.

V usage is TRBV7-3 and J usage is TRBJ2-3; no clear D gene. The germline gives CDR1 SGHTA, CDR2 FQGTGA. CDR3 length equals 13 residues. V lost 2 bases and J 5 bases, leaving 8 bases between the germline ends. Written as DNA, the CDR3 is TGTGCCAGCAGCTTAGGGTGGGGAGATACGCAGTATTTT. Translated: CASSLGWGDTQYF. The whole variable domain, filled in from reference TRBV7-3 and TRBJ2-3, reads GAGVSQTPSNKVTEKGKYVELRCDPISGHTALYWYRQSLGQGPEFLIYFQGTGAADDSGLPNDRFFAVRPEGSVSTLKIQRTERGDSAVYLCASSLGWGDTQYFGPGTRLTVL.

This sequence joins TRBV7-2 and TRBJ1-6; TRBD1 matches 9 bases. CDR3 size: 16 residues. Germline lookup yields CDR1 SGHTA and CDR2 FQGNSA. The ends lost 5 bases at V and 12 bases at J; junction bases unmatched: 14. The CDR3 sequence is CASSTHSGTGSEPLHF. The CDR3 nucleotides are TGTGCCAGCAGCACTCATTCCGGGACAGGGAGCGAACCCCTCCACTTT.

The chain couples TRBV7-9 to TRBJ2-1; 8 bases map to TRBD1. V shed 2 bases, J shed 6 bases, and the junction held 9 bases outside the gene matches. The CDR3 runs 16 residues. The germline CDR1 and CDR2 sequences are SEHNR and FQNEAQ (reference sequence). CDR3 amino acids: CASSLKGQGASNEQFF. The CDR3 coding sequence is TGTGCCAGCAGCTTAAAAGGGCAGGGGGCATCCAATGAGCAGTTCTTC.

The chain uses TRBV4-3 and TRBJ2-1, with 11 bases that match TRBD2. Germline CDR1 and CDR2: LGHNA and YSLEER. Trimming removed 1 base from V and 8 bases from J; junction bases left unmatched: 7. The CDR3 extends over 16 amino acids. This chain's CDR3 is CASSQGLAGGRDEQFF. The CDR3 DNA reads TGCGCCAGCAGCCAAGGGCTAGCGGGGGGCCGCGATGAGCAGTTCTTC.

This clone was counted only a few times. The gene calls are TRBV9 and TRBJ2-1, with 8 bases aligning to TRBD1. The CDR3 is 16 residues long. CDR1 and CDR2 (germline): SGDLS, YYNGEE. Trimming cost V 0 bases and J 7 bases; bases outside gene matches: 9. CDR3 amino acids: CASSVGAGGGQNEQFF. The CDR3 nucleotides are TGTGCCAGCAGCGTAGGTGCAGGGGGCGGCCAAAATGAGCAGTTCTTC.

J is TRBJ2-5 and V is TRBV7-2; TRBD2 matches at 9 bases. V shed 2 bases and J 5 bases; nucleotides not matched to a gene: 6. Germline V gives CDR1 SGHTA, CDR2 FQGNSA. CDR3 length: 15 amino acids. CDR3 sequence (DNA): TGTGCCAGCAGCTTATGGGGACTAGCCTCCGAGACCCAGTACTTC. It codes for CASSLWGLASETQYF.

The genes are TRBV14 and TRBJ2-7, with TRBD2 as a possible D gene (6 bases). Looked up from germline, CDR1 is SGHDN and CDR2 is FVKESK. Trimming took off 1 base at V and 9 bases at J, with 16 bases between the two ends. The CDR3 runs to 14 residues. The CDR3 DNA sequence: TGTGCCAGCAGCCAAGCGGCAGGGACTGTAGGGCAGTACTTC. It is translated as CASSQAAGTVGQYF.

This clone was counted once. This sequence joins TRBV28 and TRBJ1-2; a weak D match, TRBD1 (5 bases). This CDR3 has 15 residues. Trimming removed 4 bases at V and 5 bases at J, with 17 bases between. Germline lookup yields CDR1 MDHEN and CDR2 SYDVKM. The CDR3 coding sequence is TGTGCCAGCAGTTCCCCCCTCAGGGCTCGATATGGCTACACCTTC. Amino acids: CASSSPLRARYGYTF.

The CDR3 reads CASSLGGFNEKLFF. CDR3 bases: TGTGCCAGCAGCTTAGGAGGTTTTAATGAAAAACTGTTTTTT. The V and J genes are TRBV5-8 and TRBJ1-4, with D unclear. This CDR3 contains 14 residues. Germline CDR1 reads SGHTS; CDR2 reads YDEGEE. Trimming pared 2 bases from V and 4 bases from J, leaving 9 bases between.

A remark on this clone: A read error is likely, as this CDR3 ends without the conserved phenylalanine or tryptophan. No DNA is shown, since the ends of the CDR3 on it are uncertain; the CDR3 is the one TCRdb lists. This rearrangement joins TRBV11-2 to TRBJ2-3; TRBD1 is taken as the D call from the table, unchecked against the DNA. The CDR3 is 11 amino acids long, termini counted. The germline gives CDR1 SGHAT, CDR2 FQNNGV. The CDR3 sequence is CASSLPTRAPR.

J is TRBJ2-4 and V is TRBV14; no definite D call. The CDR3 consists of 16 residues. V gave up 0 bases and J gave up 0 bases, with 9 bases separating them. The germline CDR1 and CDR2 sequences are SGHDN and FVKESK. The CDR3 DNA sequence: TGTGCCAGCAGCCAAGATCTTAGGATAGCCAAAAACATTCAGTACTTC. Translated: CASSQDLRIAKNIQYF. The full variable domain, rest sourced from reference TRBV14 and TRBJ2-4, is EAGVTQFPSHSVIEKGQTVTLRCDPISGHDNLYWYRRVMGKEIKFLLHFVKESKQDESGMPNNRFLAERTGGTYSTLKVQPAELEDSGVYFCASSQDLRIAKNIQYFGAGTRLSVL.

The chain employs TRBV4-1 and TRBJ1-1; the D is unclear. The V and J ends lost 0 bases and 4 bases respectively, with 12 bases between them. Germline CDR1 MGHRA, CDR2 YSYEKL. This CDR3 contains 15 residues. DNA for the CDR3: TGCGCCAGCAGCCAAGATCGCTTGCGGGGCACTGAAGCTTTCTTT. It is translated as CASSQDRLRGTEAFF.

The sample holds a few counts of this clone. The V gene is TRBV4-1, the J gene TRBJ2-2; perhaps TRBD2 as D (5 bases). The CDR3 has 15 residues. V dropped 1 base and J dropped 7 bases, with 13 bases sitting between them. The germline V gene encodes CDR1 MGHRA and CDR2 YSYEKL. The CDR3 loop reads CASSQVRGHGGELFF. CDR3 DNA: TGCGCCAGCAGCCAAGTTAGAGGGCATGGCGGGGAGCTGTTTTTT.

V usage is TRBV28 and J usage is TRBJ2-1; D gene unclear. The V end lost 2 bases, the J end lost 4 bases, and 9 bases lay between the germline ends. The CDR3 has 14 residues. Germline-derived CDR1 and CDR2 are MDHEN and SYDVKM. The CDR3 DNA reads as TGTGCCAGCAGTTTAAACGGGTTATACAATGAGCAGTTCTTC. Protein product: CASSLNGLYNEQFF.

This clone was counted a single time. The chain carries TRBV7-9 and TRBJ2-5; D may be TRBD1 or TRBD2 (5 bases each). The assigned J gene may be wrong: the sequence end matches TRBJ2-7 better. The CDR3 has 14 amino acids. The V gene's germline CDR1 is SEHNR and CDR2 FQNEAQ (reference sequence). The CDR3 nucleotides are TGTGCCAGCAGCTTAGCGGGGGTTGACTACGAGCAGTACTTC. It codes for CASSLAGVDYEQYF.

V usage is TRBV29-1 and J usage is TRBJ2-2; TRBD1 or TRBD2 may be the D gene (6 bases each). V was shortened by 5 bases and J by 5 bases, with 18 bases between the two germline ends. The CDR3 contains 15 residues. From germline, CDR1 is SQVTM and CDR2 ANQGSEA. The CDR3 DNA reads TGCAGCGTTCTTCGGCAGGGGAGGAATACCGGGGAGCTGTTTTTT. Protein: CSVLRQGRNTGELFF.